This TCR beta chain came from a study of cytomegalovirus exposure and HLA in healthy donors. Study-wide findings and caveats: According to the study, around 180 TCR beta chains were cytomegalovirus-associated. A later analysis found first-cohort TCR clusters tended to co-occur in the 120 or so validation repertoires.

Remarks on this clone: Its specificity is unknown.

Only in-frame clones appear in the TCRdb table, and some are missing; sequencing was by immunoSEQ multiplex PCR. The repertoire holds over 200,000 clones, around four fifths seen once, with 4.5% to 6% in the top ten. Germline V gives CDR1 LNHDA, CDR2 SQIVND (reference sequence). The CDR3 totals 15 residues. Trimming at V came to 4 bases and at J to 6 bases, leaving 7 bases not matched to a gene. The gene calls are TRBV19 and TRBJ2-7; the match to TRBD2 covers 12 bases. Sequencing was done on a sample of PBMCs. The receptor's source is a woman aged 18-35 years in good health and CMV-seronegative. DNA for the CDR3: TGTGCCAGTAGTACGGGACTAGCGGGTAGAGGCGAGCAGTACTTC. This codes for CASSTGLAGRGEQYF.